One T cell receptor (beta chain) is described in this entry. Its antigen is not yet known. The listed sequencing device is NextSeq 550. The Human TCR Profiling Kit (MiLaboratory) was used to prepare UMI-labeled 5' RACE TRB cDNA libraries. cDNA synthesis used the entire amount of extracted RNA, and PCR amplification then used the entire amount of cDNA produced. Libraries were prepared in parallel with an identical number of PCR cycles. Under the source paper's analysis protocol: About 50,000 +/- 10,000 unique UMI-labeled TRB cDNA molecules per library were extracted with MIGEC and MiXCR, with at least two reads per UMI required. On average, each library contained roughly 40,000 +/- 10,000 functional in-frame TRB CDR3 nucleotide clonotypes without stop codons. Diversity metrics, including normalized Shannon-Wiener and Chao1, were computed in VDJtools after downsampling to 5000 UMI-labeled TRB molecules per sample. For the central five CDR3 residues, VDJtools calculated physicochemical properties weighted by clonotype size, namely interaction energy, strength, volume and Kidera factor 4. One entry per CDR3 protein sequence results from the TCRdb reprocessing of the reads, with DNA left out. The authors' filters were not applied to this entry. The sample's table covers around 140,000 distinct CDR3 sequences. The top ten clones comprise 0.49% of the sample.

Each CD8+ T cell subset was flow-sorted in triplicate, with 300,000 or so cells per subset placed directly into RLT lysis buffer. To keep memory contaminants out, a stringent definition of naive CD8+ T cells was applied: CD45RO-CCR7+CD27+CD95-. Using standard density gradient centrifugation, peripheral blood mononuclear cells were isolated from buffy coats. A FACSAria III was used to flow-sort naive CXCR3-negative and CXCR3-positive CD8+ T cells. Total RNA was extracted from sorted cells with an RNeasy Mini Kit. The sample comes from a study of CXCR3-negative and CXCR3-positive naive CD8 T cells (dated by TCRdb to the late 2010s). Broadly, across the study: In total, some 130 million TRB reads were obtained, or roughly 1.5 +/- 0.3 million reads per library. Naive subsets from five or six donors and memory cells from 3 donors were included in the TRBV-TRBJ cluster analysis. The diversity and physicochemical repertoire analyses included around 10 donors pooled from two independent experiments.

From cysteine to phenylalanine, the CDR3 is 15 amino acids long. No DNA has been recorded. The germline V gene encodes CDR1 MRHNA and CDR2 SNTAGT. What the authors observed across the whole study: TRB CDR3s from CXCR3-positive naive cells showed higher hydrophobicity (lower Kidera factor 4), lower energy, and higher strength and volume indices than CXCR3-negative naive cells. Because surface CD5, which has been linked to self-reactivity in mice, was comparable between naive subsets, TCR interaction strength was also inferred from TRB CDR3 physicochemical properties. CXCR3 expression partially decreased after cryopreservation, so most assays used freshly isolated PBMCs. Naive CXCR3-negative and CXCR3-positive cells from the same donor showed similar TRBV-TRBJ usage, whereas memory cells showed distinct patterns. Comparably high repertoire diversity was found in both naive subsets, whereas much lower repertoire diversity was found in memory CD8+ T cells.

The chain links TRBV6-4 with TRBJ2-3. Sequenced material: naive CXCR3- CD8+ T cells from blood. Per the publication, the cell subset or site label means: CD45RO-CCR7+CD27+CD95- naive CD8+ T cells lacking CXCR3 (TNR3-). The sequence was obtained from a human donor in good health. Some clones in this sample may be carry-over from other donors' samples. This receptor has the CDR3 CASSVNLFGADTQYF.